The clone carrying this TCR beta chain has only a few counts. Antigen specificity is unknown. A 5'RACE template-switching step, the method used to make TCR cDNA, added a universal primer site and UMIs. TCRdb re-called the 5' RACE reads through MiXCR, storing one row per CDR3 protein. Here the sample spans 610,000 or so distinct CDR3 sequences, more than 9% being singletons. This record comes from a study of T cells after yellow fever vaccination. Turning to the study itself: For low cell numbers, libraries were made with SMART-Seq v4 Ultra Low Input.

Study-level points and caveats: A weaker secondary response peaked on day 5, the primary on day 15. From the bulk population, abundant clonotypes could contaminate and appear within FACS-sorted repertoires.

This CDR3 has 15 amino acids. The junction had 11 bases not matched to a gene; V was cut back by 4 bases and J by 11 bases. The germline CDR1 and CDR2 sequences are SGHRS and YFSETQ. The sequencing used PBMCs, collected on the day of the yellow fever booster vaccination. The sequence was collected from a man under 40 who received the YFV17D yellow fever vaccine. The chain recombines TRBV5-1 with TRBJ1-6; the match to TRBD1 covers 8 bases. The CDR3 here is CASSTAGQGFTPLHF. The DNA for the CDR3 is TGCGCCAGCAGCACCGCAGGACAGGGTTTCACACCCCTCCACTTT. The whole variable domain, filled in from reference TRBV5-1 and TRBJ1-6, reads KAGVTQTPRYLIKTRGQQVTLSCSPISGHRSVSWYQQTPGQGLQFLFEYFSETQRNKGNFPGRFSGRQFSNSRSEMNVSTLELGDSALYLCASSTAGQGFTPLHFGNGTRLTVT.